The 21 T cell receptor beta chains below were found in one sample sequenced in a study of regulatory T cells in long-lasting Graves disease. Building of the TCR beta libraries involved iRepertoire HTBI primers and Arm-PCR of CDR3 regions. TCRdb re-called the multiplex PCR reads with MiXCR, one entry per CDR3 protein. The repertoire holds hundreds of thousands of distinct CDR3 sequences, with 18% as singletons. Sample time point: newly diagnosed GD, antithyroid drugs for less than 3 months. The TCR library used RNA extracted from PBMCs. Sample: peripheral blood mononuclear cells (PBMCs), taken at new diagnosis, from a patient treated with antithyroid drugs. The source is a female donor with Graves disease.

This clonotype was counted many times. The chain joins TRBV27 to TRBJ2-7; D gene unclear. V was cut by 4 bases and J by 3 bases, with 10 bases left in between. The CDR3 consists of 13 residues. The germline gives CDR1 MNHEY, CDR2 SMNVEV (reference sequence). CDR3 residues: CASSSTYDYEQYF. CDR3 coding DNA: TGTGCCAGCAGTTCCACCTACGACTACGAGCAGTACTTC.

This sequence joins TRBV14 and TRBJ2-5; D gene uncertain. The ends were cut back, 5 bases at V and 5 bases at J, with 12 bases in the middle. Germline values: CDR1 SGHDN, CDR2 FVKESK. The CDR3 totals 13 residues. CDR3 coding DNA: TGTGCCAGCAGCAAACGTTACCGGGAGACCCAGTACTTC. Amino acids: CASSKRYRETQYF.

This clonotype showed up just a few times. V gene TRBV10-3 combines with J gene TRBJ2-3, with D maybe TRBD2 (6 bases). The V end lost 3 bases, the J end lost 5 bases, and 12 bases lay between the germline ends. CDR1 is ENHRY and CDR2 is SYGVKD in the germline V gene. This CDR3 is built from 14 residues. As DNA, the CDR3 is TGTGCCATCAGTGATCGAGGGGAGGTAGATACGCAGTATTTT. It codes for CAISDRGEVDTQYF.

This clonotype was seen at least ten times. This chain uses TRBV24-1 with TRBJ2-2; D is unclear. CDR1 is KGHDR and CDR2 is SFDVKD in the germline V gene. Trimming left V 9 bases short and J 6 bases short, with 7 bases between. CDR3 length: 11 amino acids. CDR3 DNA sequence: TGTGCCACCGCCTTTGCCGGGGAGCTGTTTTTT. The encoded protein is CATAFAGELFF.

In nucleotides, the CDR3 is TGCAGCGTTGAAGCCCCGTCAGTCACGAGGGGAACCTACGAGCAGTACTTC. It yields the protein CSVEAPSVTRGTYEQYF. The chain has TRBV29-1 and TRBJ2-7, with D perhaps matching TRBD1 or TRBD2 (5 bases each). Trimming pared 1 base from V and 2 bases from J, leaving 21 bases between. The germline CDR1 and CDR2 sequences are SQVTM and ANQGSEA. The CDR3 has 17 residues.

This clonotype appeared many times. The chain employs TRBV6-1 and TRBJ2-7; TRBD1 matches 7 bases. CDR3 length: 16 amino acids. V shed 6 bases, J shed 0 bases, and the junction held 11 bases outside the gene matches. Germline values: CDR1 MNHNS, CDR2 SASEGT. In nucleotides, the CDR3 is TGTGCCAGCAGGCCCCGCGGACAGGTCAGCTCCTACGAGCAGTACTTC. Its protein product is CASRPRGQVSSYEQYF.

Ten or more counts support this clonotype. V is TRBV30 and J is TRBJ2-5; D remains ambiguous. The CDR3 contains 10 residues. The V and J ends lost 1 base and 9 bases respectively, with 6 bases between them. The germline V gene encodes CDR1 GTSNPN and CDR2 SVGIG (reference sequence). The CDR3 reads CAWSGPAQYF. Written as DNA, the CDR3 is TGTGCCTGGAGTGGGCCGGCCCAGTACTTC.

The V and J genes are TRBV20-1 and TRBJ2-7; TRBD1 might be the D (6 bases). With 1 base removed from V and 4 bases from J, the gap between germline ends came to 11 bases. Germline values: CDR1 DFQATT, CDR2 SNEGSKA (reference sequence). There are 13 residues in the CDR3. The CDR3 loop reads CSARARGRYEQYF. CDR3 DNA sequence: TGCAGTGCTAGAGCCAGGGGCCGTTACGAGCAGTACTTC.

This clonotype was counted only a few times. The gene calls are TRBV12-3 or TRBV12-4 and TRBJ1-3; tentatively, D is TRBD1 (6 bases). The CDR3 loop spans 16 amino acids. V lost 8 bases to trimming and J lost 0 bases, with 17 bases between them. This CDR3 is CASGRGHRISGNTIYF. In DNA, the CDR3 is TGTGCCAGCGGTAGGGGACACCGAATCTCTGGAAACACCATATATTTT.

This clonotype was found many times. The chain employs TRBV6-1 and TRBJ2-2; D possibly corresponds to TRBD2 (5 bases). V was trimmed by 7 bases and J by 7 bases, leaving 13 bases between them. Germline V gene data show CDR1 as MNHNS and CDR2 as SASEGT. This CDR3 comprises 13 residues. CDR3 nucleotides: TGTGCCAGCACCGGGATAGAGGGCGGGGAGCTGTTTTTT. Protein product: CASTGIEGGELFF.

In this sample, this clonotype turned up a few times. In DNA, the CDR3 is TGTGCCAGCAGGGCCGGACTAGCGGGAGACTCCTACGAGCAGTACTTC. Translation gives CASRAGLAGDSYEQYF. The chain recombines TRBV5-4 with TRBJ2-7, with 13 positions matching TRBD2. Germline-derived CDR1 and CDR2 are SGHNT and YYREEE (reference sequence). CDR3 size: 16 residues. The V segment lost 5 bases and the J segment 0 bases; nucleotides outside the gene matches: 5.

This clonotype was seen repeatedly, ten times or more. The V call is TRBV19, the J call TRBJ2-3; TRBD1 is a possible D gene (6 bases). The CDR3 has 15 residues. Germline V CDR1 and CDR2: LNHDA, SQIVND (reference sequence). The V gene lost 5 bases and the J gene lost 3 bases, with 15 bases spanning the gap. The CDR3 spells CASSPRTEITDTQYF. CDR3 coding DNA: TGTGCCAGTAGTCCCAGGACAGAGATAACAGATACGCAGTATTTT.

This clonotype was seen a single time. This may be a read error, as it is one base from a much larger clone. The rearrangement uses TRBV11-3 and TRBJ2-7; possibly TRBD1 for D (5 bases). The CDR3 is made up of 15 amino acids. Trimming removed 8 bases from V and 6 bases from J, with 23 bases in between. Germline V gives CDR1 SGHNT, CDR2 YENEEA. CDR3 protein: CASGQGVLAIGEQYF. The CDR3 DNA follows: TGTGCCAGCGGCCAAGGGGTCCTGGCCATAGGCGAGCAGTACTTC.

This clonotype came up many times. The genes are TRBV28 and TRBJ1-5, with TRBD1 identical over 7 bases. Losses at the gene ends were 6 bases for V and 7 bases for J; bases not matched to a gene: 9. The CDR3 is made up of 14 amino acids. Germline CDR1 reads MDHEN; CDR2 reads SYDVKM. The DNA of the CDR3 is TGTGCCAGCAGGGGAGACAGGGATGGCCAGCCCCAGCATTTT. Amino acids: CASRGDRDGQPQHF.

Points on this clonotype: Mismatch with germline at one junction end may stem from a read error. V is TRBV7-6 and J is TRBJ2-7; 16 nucleotides align to TRBD2. CDR1 is SGHVS, CDR2 FNYEAQ, per germline. The CDR3 contains 13 residues. CDR3 protein: CASSTGLAGGPNF. CDR3 bases: TGTGCCAGCAGCACGGGACTAGCGGGAGGGCCCAACTTC.

About this clonotype itself: A far larger clone is off by one base, so a read error is likely. The genes are TRBV9 and TRBJ1-6, with D possibly TRBD1 on 5 matching bases. Germline lookup yields CDR1 SGDLS and CDR2 YYNGEE. The CDR3 is made up of 14 amino acids. V dropped 3 bases and J dropped 6 bases, with 10 bases sitting between them. CDR3: CASSGQIRNSPLHF. CDR3 nucleotides: TGTGCCAGCAGCGGACAGATCCGTAATTCACCCCTCCACTTT. The full variable domain, its missing parts supplied by reference TRBV9 and TRBJ1-6, is DSGVTQTPKHLITATGQRVTLRCSPRSGDLSVYWYQQSLDQGLQFLIQYYNGEERAKGNILERFSAQQFPDLHSELNLSSLELGDSALYFCASSGQIRNSPLHFGNGTRLTVT.

This clonotype was observed a handful of times. This chain joins TRBV10-3 and TRBJ1-1; 9 bases are shared with TRBD1. V shed 4 bases, J shed 3 bases, and the junction held 3 bases outside the gene matches. The CDR3 extends over 14 amino acids. Germline values: CDR1 ENHRY, CDR2 SYGVKD. CDR3 amino acids: CAISAWTGDTEAFF. CDR3 in DNA: TGTGCCATCAGTGCATGGACAGGGGACACTGAAGCTTTCTTT.

This clonotype has at least ten counts. The chain couples TRBV2 to TRBJ2-2; D call uncertain. The CDR3 totals 13 residues. Germline CDR1 reads SNHLY; CDR2 reads FYNNEI. The V gene lost 7 bases and the J gene lost 4 bases, with 10 bases spanning the gap. The CDR3 nucleotides read TGTGCCAGCAAAAGGGATCGCACCGGGGAGCTGTTTTTT. This translates into CASKRDRTGELFF. The full variable domain, completed using reference TRBV2 and TRBJ2-2, is EPEVTQTPSHQVTQMGQEVILRCVPISNHLYFYWYRQILGQKVEFLVSFYNNEISEKSEIFDDQFSVERPDGSNFTLKIRSTKLEDSAMYFCASKRDRTGELFFGEGSRLTVL.

This clonotype was detected many times. The gene calls are TRBV11-3 and TRBJ1-6; TRBD1 aligns across 10 bases. The CDR3 is made up of 15 amino acids. J gave up 7 bases and V 6 bases, and 6 bases lay outside the gene matches. Germline CDR1 SGHNT, CDR2 YENEEA. This CDR3 is CASRDRGRQNSPLHF. The CDR3 DNA follows: TGTGCCAGCAGAGACAGGGGGCGTCAGAATTCACCCCTCCACTTT.

This clonotype was seen repeatedly, ten times or more. This sequence joins TRBV12-3 or TRBV12-4 and TRBJ1-4; D unresolved. V lost 9 bases and J lost 4, with 9 bases in between. The CDR3 is made up of 12 amino acids. The CDR3 here is CARGRVNEKLFF. The CDR3 region has the DNA TGTGCCAGAGGGCGCGTTAATGAAAAACTGTTTTTT.

This clonotype was seen at least ten times. The rearrangement joins TRBV12-3 or TRBV12-4 to TRBJ1-2; TRBD1 matches 8 bases. The CDR3 spans 15 residues. Germline trimming cut 2 bases from V and 2 bases from J; bases unmatched to any gene: 4. CDR3 protein: CASSLWDRLNYGYTF. The CDR3 region has the DNA TGTGCCAGCAGTTTATGGGACAGGCTAAACTATGGCTACACCTTC.